The 17 T cell receptor beta chains below were found in one sample sequenced in a study of CD8+CD57+ T cells in acquired aplastic anemia. Genomic DNA was employed as the template in profiling TCR beta VDJ and CDR3. MiXCR, run by TCRdb on the reads, gives a single entry per CDR3 protein. Of 190,000 or so distinct CDR3 sequences detected, less than 50% appear once; the ten largest clones hold under 2%. Patients included in sequencing had previously demonstrated CD8+CD57+ cell expansion by flow cytometry. The sample was sorted CD4+, CD8+, or CD8+CD57+ T cells (not recorded which) from PBMCs. These receptors came from a human donor with aplastic anemia.

This clonotype was counted ten times or more. The chain has TRBV6-5 and TRBJ2-5; the D call may be TRBD1 or TRBD2 (6 bases each). Trimming took 3 bases from V and 5 from J, leaving 13 bases between them. Looked up from germline, CDR1 is MNHEY and CDR2 is SVGAGI. The CDR3 length is 14 residues. As DNA, the CDR3 is TGTGCCAGCAGTTATCGGGGGCGCGGCGAGACCCAGTACTTC. This translates into CASSYRGRGETQYF.

This clonotype was picked up a small number of times. The rearrangement joins TRBV15 to TRBJ2-7; 11 nucleotides match TRBD2. With 1 base clipped from V and 3 bases from J, the junction kept 2 bases outside the gene matches. CDR3 length equals 15 residues. The germline V gene has CDR1 LNHNV and CDR2 YYDKDF (reference sequence). The CDR3 region has the DNA TGTGCCACCAGCAGAGTGACTAGCGGGGACTACGAGCAGTACTTC. This gives the protein CATSRVTSGDYEQYF.

This clonotype was observed at least ten times. The rearrangement links TRBV2 to TRBJ2-7, with TRBD1 matching over 8 bases. The CDR3 has 14 amino acids. J lost 6 bases, V lost 6 bases, and 10 bases had no gene match. In germline, CDR1 is SNHLY, CDR2 FYNNEI. CDR3 DNA: TGTGCCAGCAGCCCTTGGAAACAGGGGGGCGAGCAGTACTTC. Encoded protein: CASSPWKQGGEQYF.

Turning to this clonotype: A much larger clone lies a single base off, so this may be a read error. V gene TRBV13 combines with J gene TRBJ1-4; D call uncertain. CDR3 length equals 15 residues. Per the germline V gene, CDR1 is PRHDT and CDR2 is FYEKMQ (reference sequence). The CDR3 loop is CASSFARTTNEQLFF. CDR3 DNA: TGTGCCAGCAGTTTTGCGAGAACAACTAATGAACAACTGTTTTTT. The entire variable domain, with the rest obtained from reference TRBV13 and TRBJ1-4, is as follows: AAGVIQSPRHLIKEKRETATLKCYPIPRHDTVYWYQQGPGQDPQFLISFYEKMQSDKGSIPDRFSAQQFSDYHSELNMSSLELGDSALYFCASSFARTTNEQLFFGSGTQLSVL.

This clonotype was found many times. The gene calls are TRBV29-1 and TRBJ2-2, with a weak D call TRBD2 (6 bases). Germline V gene lookup returns CDR1 SQVTM and CDR2 ANQGSEA. The CDR3 contains 14 residues. Trimming removed 5 bases at V and 2 bases at J, with 12 bases between. CDR3 sequence reads: CSVRGGINTGELFF. CDR3 bases: TGCAGCGTTAGAGGCGGGATTAACACCGGGGAGCTGTTTTTT.

This clonotype was seen at least ten times. This chain connects TRBV12-3 or TRBV12-4 to TRBJ1-4; TRBD1 matches at 10 bases. This CDR3 has 14 residues. The V segment lost 6 bases and the J segment 8 bases; nucleotides outside the gene matches: 6. The CDR3 loop reads CASSETGGNEKLFF. The CDR3 coding sequence is TGTGCCAGCAGCGAGACAGGGGGCAACGAAAAACTGTTTTTT.

This clonotype was found many times. The J gene is TRBJ2-1, the V gene TRBV4-1; weak D call: TRBD2 (6 bases). The V end lost 1 base, the J end lost 7 bases, and 11 bases lay between the germline ends. Germline loops: CDR1 MGHRA, CDR2 YSYEKL. The CDR3 is 14 residues long. The CDR3 DNA is TGCGCCAGCAGCCAAGGGGACTCCCTTAATGAGCAGTTCTTC. Protein sequence: CASSQGDSLNEQFF.

The chain couples TRBV25-1 to TRBJ2-2; D uncertain. This CDR3 has 13 residues. CDR1 and CDR2 (germline): MGHDK, SYGVNS. Trimming cost V 1 base and J 5 bases, with 5 bases left between them. CDR3 protein: CASSESLTGELFF. The CDR3 DNA reads as TGTGCCAGCAGTGAATCGTTAACCGGGGAGCTGTTTTTT.

In its sample, this clonotype was seen a few times. V and J are TRBV20-1 and TRBJ1-6; D is undetermined. CDR3 length equals 15 residues. Germline V gives CDR1 DFQATT, CDR2 SNEGSKA (reference sequence). V lost 5 bases to trimming and J lost 6 bases, with 17 bases between them. In DNA form, the CDR3 reads TGCAGTGCTTCCTCAGCTCGGGAGCCTAATTCACCCCTCCACTTT. Its translation: CSASSAREPNSPLHF.

There are a few counts of this clonotype. The V and J genes are TRBV5-1 and TRBJ1-1; D uncertain. This CDR3 is built from 15 residues. The V end was cut by 2 bases, the J end by 4 bases, with 15 bases between. From germline, CDR1 is SGHRS and CDR2 YFSETQ. This CDR3 reads CASSLYGPGSTEAFF. The CDR3 region has the DNA TGCGCCAGCAGCTTATATGGACCCGGGAGCACTGAAGCTTTCTTT.

This clonotype was picked up many times. CDR3 sequence: CASSETGHGYTF. The CDR3 DNA reads as TGTGCCAGCAGTGAGACAGGCCACGGCTACACCTTC. The chain links TRBV28 to TRBJ1-2, with D tentatively TRBD1 (6 bases). V was shortened by 5 bases and J by 8 bases, with 12 bases between the two germline ends. CDR3 length: 12 amino acids. From germline, CDR1 is MDHEN and CDR2 SYDVKM.

This chain connects TRBV10-3 to TRBJ2-7; D uncertain. The CDR3 contains 12 residues. The germline CDR1 and CDR2 sequences are ENHRY and SYGVKD. Trimming removed 2 bases from V and 4 bases from J, with 6 bases in between. The CDR3 coding sequence is TGTGCCATCAGTGAGACCTTTTACGAGCAGTACTTC. Residues: CAISETFYEQYF.

This clonotype was recorded a few times. The V and J genes are TRBV7-2 and TRBJ2-5, with D perhaps TRBD1 (6 bases). Trimming pared 1 base from V and 5 bases from J, leaving 11 bases between. Per the germline V gene, CDR1 is SGHTA and CDR2 is FQGNSA. This CDR3 spans 14 amino acids. CDR3 coding DNA: TGTGCCAGCAGCTTAGGACAGGAGTGGGAGACCCAGTACTTC. Translated: CASSLGQEWETQYF.

The chain uses TRBV19 and TRBJ2-3; TRBD1 might be the D (5 bases). CDR1 and CDR2 from the germline V gene are LNHDA and SQIVND (reference sequence). The CDR3 contains 14 residues. The ends were cut back, 3 bases at V and 4 bases at J, with 11 bases in the middle. The CDR3 DNA reads TGTGCCAGTAGTATGTTGGGGCTTTCAGATACGCAGTATTTT. Translating it yields CASSMLGLSDTQYF.

Points on this clonotype: One end of the junction does not line up with germline, which may come from a read error. The chain has TRBV7-7 and TRBJ2-2; maybe TRBD1 (5 bases). This CDR3 is 15 amino acids long. Per the germline V gene, CDR1 is SSHAT and CDR2 is FNYEAQ (reference sequence). The CDR3 DNA sequence: TGTGCTAGCAGCTTAGGCAGGGAACACACCGGGGAGCTGTTTTTT. Its protein is CASSLGREHTGELFF.

The table lists this clonotype with many counts. The chain uses TRBV5-1 and TRBJ1-3, with 8 positions matching TRBD1. CDR3 length: 17 amino acids. V gave up 1 base and J gave up 1 base; unmatched junction bases: 7. CDR1 and CDR2 (germline): SGHRS, YFSETQ. The CDR3, as DNA: TGCGCCAGCAGCTTGATCGGACAGGGTAGTTCTGGAAACACCATATATTTT. Protein product: CASSLIGQGSSGNTIYF.

This sequence joins TRBV20-1 and TRBJ2-5; tentative D call: TRBD2 (6 bases). With 3 bases removed from V and 2 bases from J, the gap between germline ends came to 13 bases. CDR1 is DFQATT, CDR2 SNEGSKA, per germline (reference sequence). The CDR3 sequence is 14 residues long. CDR3 loop: CSASSGLPQETQYF. CDR3 nucleotides: TGCAGTGCTAGTTCGGGACTGCCGCAAGAGACCCAGTACTTC.